The rows below give T cell receptor beta chains drawn from one sample of a study of cytomegalovirus exposure and HLA in healthy donors. Clones were sequenced by immunoSEQ multiplex PCR, and TCRdb holds only the in-frame ones, with some missing. The repertoire holds some 110,000 clones, with around 77% as singletons. The source material was PBMCs. The receptors originated from a woman in her thirties or forties in good health and CMV-seropositive. CDR3s include the opening cysteine and the closing phenylalanine or tryptophan. A D gene is named only where the DNA matches it firmly.

J gene | V gene | D gene | CDR3 protein
TRBJ1-2 | TRBV2 | NA | CASSTGSQGCTF
TRBJ2-5 | TRBV30 | TRBD2 | CAWQKREGGQETQYF
TRBJ1-2 | TRBV2 | NA | CATSWEVNYGYTF
TRBJ2-7 | TRBV11-2 | NA | CASSALSLGEYEQYF
TRBJ2-7 | TRBV10-3 | NA | CAISDQDYEQYF
TRBJ2-3 | TRBV7-8 | TRBD2 | CASSFHPVLAGVTQGTDTQYF
TRBJ2-7 | TRBV13 | TRBD1 | CASSQYPQGADWYEQYF
TRBJ2-1 | TRBV11-2 | TRBD2 | CASRRLAGQYNEQFF
TRBJ2-7 | TRBV6-1 | TRBD1 | CASSRDRSGYEQYF
TRBJ2-5 | TRBV28 | TRBD2 | CASSLAGETQYF